The 26 T cell receptor beta chains below come from one sample, sequenced in a study of blood T cell repertoires in COVID-19. Assay: immunoSEQ multiplex PCR; the TCRdb copy retains only in-frame clones and omits some. Found here are about 87,000 clones, 70% to 85% of them singletons; the top ten hold less than 4%. Sequencing was done on a sample of peripheral blood. The receptors were gathered from a woman aged 80 or older with COVID-19, enrolled during active disease.

This clone was found a few times. The genes are TRBV24-1 and TRBJ2-5; the D gene is possibly TRBD2 (5 bases). Per germline, CDR1 KGHDR and CDR2 SFDVKD. V was cut by 2 bases and J by 2 bases, with 11 bases left in between. This CDR3 region has 15 residues. The CDR3 region has the DNA TGTGCCACCAGTGATTCCCCACCGGGGCAAGAGACCCAGTACTTC. It codes for CATSDSPPGQETQYF.

The genes are TRBV5-1 and TRBJ2-3; 7 bases line up with TRBD2. This CDR3 region has 17 residues. V gave up 0 bases and J gave up 0 bases; unmatched junction bases: 7. Germline values: CDR1 SGHRS, CDR2 YFSETQ. CDR3 coding DNA: TGCGCCAGCAGCTTGGGTCTGCTAGCGGATAGCACAGATACGCAGTATTTT. The encoded protein is CASSLGLLADSTDTQYF.

The CDR3 DNA is TGTGCCAGCAGCTTAGGCAGCGGGGGCCCTCAAGAGACCCAGTACTTC. It specifies CASSLGSGGPQETQYF. V is TRBV7-6 and J is TRBJ2-5; TRBD2 aligns across 8 bases. J gave up 2 bases and V 1 base, and 6 bases lay outside the gene matches. Germline assignment: CDR1 SGHVS and CDR2 FNYEAQ. The CDR3 loop spans 16 amino acids.

The genes are TRBV28 and TRBJ2-3; TRBD2 agrees at 15 bases. The junction had 9 bases not matched to a gene; V was cut back by 6 bases and J by 2 bases. The CDR3 spans 18 residues. Germline lookup yields CDR1 MDHEN and CDR2 SYDVKM. The CDR3 reads CASSRRTSGRVLTDTQYF. CDR3 sequence (DNA): TGTGCCAGCAGCCGCCGGACTAGCGGGAGGGTCCTCACAGATACGCAGTATTTT.

The chain recombines TRBV9 with TRBJ2-1; 9 bases map to TRBD1. Germline V lookup: CDR1 SGDLS, CDR2 YYNGEE. V gave up 7 bases and J gave up 4 bases; unmatched junction bases: 9. CDR3 length: 15 residues. The CDR3 DNA sequence: TGTGCCAGCGGGCGGACAGGGGATCGGTACAATGAGCAGTTCTTC. It encodes CASGRTGDRYNEQFF.

The CDR3 sequence: CASSRTSGIYEQFF. As DNA, the CDR3 is TGTGCCAGCAGCAGGACTAGCGGGATTTATGAGCAGTTCTTC. The gene calls are TRBV6-5 and TRBJ2-1; TRBD2 aligns across 12 bases. The germline CDR1 and CDR2 sequences are MNHEY and SVGAGI. V was clipped by 6 bases and J by 8 bases; unmatched bases: 5. This CDR3 is 14 amino acids long.

This chain links TRBV18 with TRBJ1-2, with D tentatively TRBD1 (5 bases). The V end lost 3 bases, the J end lost 8 bases, and 13 bases lay between the germline ends. Germline loops: CDR1 KGHSH, CDR2 LQKENI. The CDR3 contains 13 residues. The CDR3 sequence is CASSPTRVKGYTF. CDR3 sequence (DNA): TGTGCCAGCTCACCGACCAGGGTGAAAGGCTACACCTTC.

This clone appeared once. The chain employs TRBV7-8 and TRBJ1-1; TRBD1 matches at 8 bases. This CDR3 region has 17 residues. V was clipped by 1 base and J by 11 bases; unmatched bases: 18. Germline V CDR1 and CDR2: SGHVS, FQNEAQ. CDR3 in DNA: TGTGCCAGCAGCTTAGATCTCCCAGGGACAGGATTAGTACGGGCTTTCTTT. The encoded protein is CASSLDLPGTGLVRAFF. The full variable domain, its missing parts supplied by reference TRBV7-8 and TRBJ1-1, is GAGVSQSPRYKVAKRGQDVALRCDPISGHVSLFWYQQALGQGPEFLTYFQNEAQLDKSGLPSDRFFAERPEGSVSTLKIQRTQQEDSAVYLCASSLDLPGTGLVRAFFGQGTRLTVV.

This sequence joins TRBV28 and TRBJ1-2; 7 positions agree with TRBD1. Trimming cost V 3 bases and J 7 bases; bases outside gene matches: 8. The CDR3 loop spans 14 amino acids. Germline CDR1 and CDR2: MDHEN and SYDVKM. The CDR3 nucleotides read TGTGCCAGCAGTTTTTACAGGGGCACAGGTGGCTACACCTTC. Protein sequence: CASSFYRGTGGYTF.

This sequence joins TRBV7-8 and TRBJ1-3, with 7 bases identical to TRBD1. This CDR3 spans 15 amino acids. CDR1 and CDR2 (germline): SGHVS, FQNEAQ. V shed 2 bases, J shed 2 bases, and the junction held 3 bases outside the gene matches. The CDR3 spells CASSLRQGTGNTIYF. The DNA of the CDR3 is TGTGCCAGCAGCTTACGACAGGGCACTGGAAACACCATATATTTT.

This clone was counted a few times. The chain uses TRBV28 and TRBJ1-1; 7 bases agree with TRBD1. Germline V gene lookup returns CDR1 MDHEN and CDR2 SYDVKM. The CDR3 covers 19 residues. The V gene end was trimmed by 6 bases and the J gene end by 1 base; junction bases not matched to a gene: 20. The CDR3 is CASSNIRMDRLPRNTEAFF. The CDR3 DNA reads as TGTGCCAGCAGCAATATTAGGATGGACAGGCTCCCAAGGAACACTGAAGCTTTCTTT. Together with reference TRBV28 and TRBJ1-1, the CDR3 gives the full variable domain: DVKVTQSSRYLVKRTGEKVFLECVQDMDHENMFWYRQDPGLGLRLIYFSYDVKMKEKGDIPEGYSVSREKKERFSLILESASTNQTSMYLCASSNIRMDRLPRNTEAFFGQGTRLTVV.

The chain carries TRBV12-3 or TRBV12-4 and TRBJ1-1, with D unresolved. There are 13 residues in the CDR3. Between the trimmed V and J ends, which lost 3 bases and 4 bases, there was a span of 9 bases. This CDR3 reads CASSFESFTEAFF. The CDR3 coding sequence is TGTGCCAGCAGTTTCGAGAGTTTCACTGAAGCTTTCTTT.

The chain links TRBV5-1 to TRBJ1-1, with 9 nucleotides matching TRBD1. This CDR3 contains 14 residues. The V gene's germline CDR1 is SGHRS and CDR2 YFSETQ. J was trimmed by 5 bases and V by 6 bases; bases with no gene match: 8. In DNA form, the CDR3 reads TGCGCCAGCACCACAGGGGGCGGAGGGACTGAAGCTTTCTTT. It yields the protein CASTTGGGGTEAFF.

The chain joins TRBV7-2 to TRBJ2-5, with 9 nucleotides matching TRBD1. Germline V gives CDR1 SGHTA, CDR2 FQGNSA. V trimming: 5 bases; J trimming: 2 bases; junction bases outside the gene matches: 6. This CDR3 region has 15 residues. CDR3 sequence (DNA): TGTGCCAGCAGCACCCACAGGGGGCTGCAAGAGACCCAGTACTTC. It yields the protein CASSTHRGLQETQYF.

This chain joins TRBV11-2 and TRBJ1-1; TRBD1 agrees at 7 bases. Looked up from germline, CDR1 is SGHAT and CDR2 is FQNNGV. The CDR3 is made up of 15 amino acids. V lost 3 bases to trimming and J lost 6 bases; unmatched junction nucleotides: 10. The CDR3 DNA follows: TGTGCCAGCAGCTTGACCCGGGACAGAATTTCTGAAGCTTTCTTT. This encodes CASSLTRDRISEAFF.

The rearrangement uses TRBV19 and TRBJ1-2; a weak D match, TRBD1 (5 bases). There are 14 residues in the CDR3. The germline V gene has CDR1 LNHDA and CDR2 SQIVND (reference sequence). V dropped 7 bases and J dropped 8 bases, with 20 bases sitting between them. For the CDR3, the DNA is TGTGCCAGTACCCGGCCTGGGACTCCGACCGGCTACACCTTC. Translating gives CASTRPGTPTGYTF.

This rearrangement joins TRBV12-3 or TRBV12-4 to TRBJ2-5, with D possibly matching TRBD1 (6 bases). CDR3 length: 13 residues. V lost 1 base and J 7 bases, leaving 10 bases between the germline ends. CDR3 nucleotides: TGTGCCAGCAGTTTAGGGCAGGGGTTGACCCAGTACTTC. The encoded protein is CASSLGQGLTQYF.

The CDR3 loop is CAISLQAFTGELFF. The CDR3 DNA is TGTGCCATCAGCTTACAGGCCTTCACCGGGGAGCTGTTTTTT. The chain combines TRBV10-3 with TRBJ2-2; TRBD1 is a possible D gene (5 bases). This CDR3 is 14 amino acids long. Germline CDR1 reads ENHRY; CDR2 reads SYGVKD. Trimming pared 6 bases from V and 4 bases from J, leaving 12 bases between.

This chain uses TRBV19 with TRBJ2-1, with 12 positions matching TRBD2. CDR1 LNHDA and CDR2 SQIVND come from the germline V gene (reference sequence). There are 13 residues in the CDR3. V shed 9 bases and J 8 bases; nucleotides not matched to a gene: 5. DNA of the CDR3: TGTGCCAGCGGACTAGCGGGGATCTATGAGCAGTTCTTC. This encodes CASGLAGIYEQFF.

The chain joins TRBV18 to TRBJ1-2; no reliable D call. CDR3 size: 12 residues. Trimming removed 2 bases at V and 6 bases at J, with 7 bases between. Germline V CDR1 and CDR2: KGHSH, LQKENI. CDR3 nucleotides: TGTGCCAGCTCACCAGCGGTTGATGGCTACACCTTC. Encoded protein: CASSPAVDGYTF.

The genes are TRBV6-5 and TRBJ2-7; 7 nucleotides agree with TRBD1. This CDR3 has 16 residues. V lost 2 bases, J lost 3 bases, and 10 bases stayed unmatched. The germline CDR1 and CDR2 sequences are MNHEY and SVGAGI. The CDR3 DNA reads as TGTGCCAGCAGTTACGGGTGGTTACAGGGGATCTACGAGCAGTACTTC. Translation: CASSYGWLQGIYEQYF.

V usage is TRBV20-1 and J usage is TRBJ2-3, with D perhaps matching TRBD2 (6 bases). Germline V lookup: CDR1 DFQATT, CDR2 SNEGSKA (reference sequence). This CDR3 has 11 amino acids. CDR3 sequence reads: CKGRIGDTQYF. The CDR3 DNA reads as TGCAAGGGGAGGATTGGAGATACGCAGTATTTT.

The chain combines TRBV9 with TRBJ1-1, with TRBD1 as a possible D gene (5 bases). This CDR3 is 13 amino acids long. The germline V gene encodes CDR1 SGDLS and CDR2 YYNGEE. V was trimmed by 0 bases and J by 11 bases, leaving 14 bases between them. The DNA for the CDR3 is TGTGCCAGCAGCGTAGCTTTCCAGGGAAGTGCTTTCTTT. Residues: CASSVAFQGSAFF.

CDR3 in amino acids: CASSLRTSGGADTGELFF. DNA of the CDR3: TGTGCCAGCAGTCTTCGGACTAGCGGGGGGGCGGACACCGGGGAGCTGTTTTTT. The J gene is TRBJ2-2, the V gene TRBV27; 15 bases map to TRBD2. Germline CDR1 is MNHEY and CDR2 is SMNVEV (reference sequence). This CDR3 region has 18 residues. The V and J ends lost 5 bases and 3 bases, in that order; junction bases with no gene match: 7.

To note about this clone: The same CDR3 also results from other DNA sequences found in this sample. J is TRBJ1-1 and V is TRBV19, with 7 bases identical to TRBD1. Germline assignment: CDR1 LNHDA and CDR2 SQIVND (reference sequence). The CDR3 totals 14 residues. V shed 1 base, J shed 1 base, and the junction held 0 bases outside the gene matches. The CDR3 DNA reads as TGTGCCAGTAGTATAGCAGGGGGGAACACTGAAGCTTTCTTT. It encodes CASSIAGGNTEAFF.

This clone was picked up one time. V is TRBV29-1 and J is TRBJ1-1; tentative D call: TRBD1 (6 bases). The CDR3 runs 13 residues. Trimming removed 7 bases at V and 6 bases at J, with 18 bases between. CDR1 is SQVTM and CDR2 is ANQGSEA in the germline V gene. CDR3 protein: CSAEAGARAEAFF. The CDR3 region has the DNA TGCAGCGCAGAGGCGGGGGCGAGGGCTGAAGCTTTCTTT.